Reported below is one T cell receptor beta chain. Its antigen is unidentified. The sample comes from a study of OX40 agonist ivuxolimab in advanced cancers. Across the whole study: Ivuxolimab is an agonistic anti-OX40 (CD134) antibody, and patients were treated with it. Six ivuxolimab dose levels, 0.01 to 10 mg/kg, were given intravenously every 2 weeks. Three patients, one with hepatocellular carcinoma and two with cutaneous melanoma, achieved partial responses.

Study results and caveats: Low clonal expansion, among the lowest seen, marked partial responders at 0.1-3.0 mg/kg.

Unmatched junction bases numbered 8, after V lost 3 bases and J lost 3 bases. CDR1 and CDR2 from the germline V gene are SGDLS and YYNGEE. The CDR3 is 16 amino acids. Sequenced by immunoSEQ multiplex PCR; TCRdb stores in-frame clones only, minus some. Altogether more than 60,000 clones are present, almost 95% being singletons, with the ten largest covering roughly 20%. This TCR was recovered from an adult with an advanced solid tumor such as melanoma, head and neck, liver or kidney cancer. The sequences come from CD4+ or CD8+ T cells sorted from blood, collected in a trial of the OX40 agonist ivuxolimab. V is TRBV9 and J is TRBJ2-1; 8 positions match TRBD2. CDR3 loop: CASSARTSTFYNEQFF. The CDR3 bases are TGTGCCAGCAGCGCCCGGACTAGCACCTTCTACAATGAGCAGTTCTTC.